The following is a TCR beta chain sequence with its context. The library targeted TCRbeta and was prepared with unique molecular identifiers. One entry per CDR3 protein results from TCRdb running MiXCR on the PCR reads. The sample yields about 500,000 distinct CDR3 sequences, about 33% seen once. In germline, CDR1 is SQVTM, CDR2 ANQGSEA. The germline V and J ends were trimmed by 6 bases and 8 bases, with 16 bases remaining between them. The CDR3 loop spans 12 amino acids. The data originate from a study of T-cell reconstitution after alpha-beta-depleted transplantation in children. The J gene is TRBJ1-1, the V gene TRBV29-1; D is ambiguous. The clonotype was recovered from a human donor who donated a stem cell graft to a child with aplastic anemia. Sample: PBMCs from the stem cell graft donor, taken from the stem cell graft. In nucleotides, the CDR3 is TGCAGCGTGGATGCAACCGGGAGGGAAGCTTTCTTT. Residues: CSVDATGREAFF.